Listed below are T cell receptor beta chains from one sample, sequenced in a study of PD-1 blockade in classical Hodgkin lymphoma. TCRdb's table, derived via immunoSEQ multiplex PCR, lists solely in-frame clones and lacks some. The sample lists about 44,000 clones, roughly 70% occurring once. The material was peripheral blood mononuclear cells (PBMCs), obtained before the fourth cycle of nivolumab. These receptors were taken from a human donor with classical Hodgkin lymphoma. CDR3s include the opening cysteine and the closing phenylalanine or tryptophan. A D gene is named only where the DNA matches it firmly. Clone size, where shown, is once, few, many, or a class for clones that have expanded.

j_call v_call clone_size d_call cdr3_aa cdr3_nt
TRBJ2-7 TRBV5-1 once - CASSPTGPYEQYF TGCGCCAGCAGCCCGACAGGTCCCTACGAGCAGTACTTC
TRBJ1-3 TRBV7-9 - - CASSSQGTGNTIYF TGTGCCAGCAGTTCTCAGGGAACGGGAAACACCATATATTTT
TRBJ1-2 TRBV6-6 - TRBD1 CASSPEGGGAYGYTF TGTGCCAGCAGCCCGGAAGGGGGCGGCGCCTATGGCTACACCTTC
TRBJ1-3 TRBV6-6 once TRBD1 CASSPAGGSGNTIYF TGTGCCAGCAGTCCTGCAGGGGGCTCTGGAAACACCATATATTTT
TRBJ2-4 TRBV5-8 - TRBD1 CASSPTGGFKGIQYF TGTGCCAGCAGCCCGACAGGGGGCTTTAAAGGGATTCAGTACTTC
TRBJ2-5 TRBV25-1 - - CASSNDQGGYQETQYF TGTGCCAGCAGTAATGACCAAGGAGGGTACCAAGAGACCCAGTACTTC
TRBJ2-3 TRBV6-5 - - CASSYSNRHTDTQYF TGTGCCAGCAGTTACTCGAACAGACACACAGATACGCAGTATTTT
TRBJ1-2 TRBV6-1 few - CASTHRVGYGYTF TGTGCCAGCACACACAGGGTGGGCTATGGCTACACCTTC
TRBJ1-6 TRBV19 few - CASSIGGGRGSPLHF TGTGCCAGTAGTATAGGTGGAGGTCGCGGTTCACCCCTCCACTTT
TRBJ1-5 TRBV7-8 - - CASSLVGRASNQPQHF TGTGCCAGCAGCTTAGTAGGCAGGGCGAGCAATCAGCCCCAGCATTTT
TRBJ2-5 TRBV19 - TRBD2 CASKPLAGEETQYF TGTGCCAGTAAACCACTAGCGGGAGAAGAGACCCAGTACTTC
TRBJ2-5 TRBV7-7 - - CASSWGDRRTETQYF TGTGCCAGCAGCTGGGGGGACAGAAGAACGGAGACCCAGTACTTC
TRBJ1-1 TRBV9 few - CASRGETEAFF TGTGCCAGCAGGGGGGAAACTGAAGCTTTCTTT
TRBJ2-1 TRBV5-6 - TRBD2 CASPTPGLAGGPMDEQFF TGTGCCAGCCCTACACCGGGACTAGCGGGAGGGCCGATGGATGAGCAGTTCTTC
TRBJ2-2 TRBV2 - - CASREGSYTGELFF TGTGCCAGCAGAGAGGGGTCCTACACCGGGGAGCTGTTTTTT
TRBJ2-3 TRBV6-5 - TRBD2 CASSYRGLAATDTQYF TGTGCCAGCAGTTACCGTGGACTAGCGGCTACAGATACGCAGTATTTT
TRBJ2-7 TRBV21-1 medium-sized - CASAGGGRSYEQYF TGTGCCAGCGCCGGGGGGGGTCGGTCCTACGAGCAGTACTTC
TRBJ2-7 TRBV4-3 - TRBD2 CASSPQVAGASYEQYF TGCGCCAGCAGCCCCCAGGTAGCGGGAGCGTCCTACGAGCAGTACTTC
TRBJ1-3 TRBV9 - - CASSEGRTGSGNTIYF TGTGCCAGCAGCGAGGGGCGAACAGGGTCAGGAAACACCATATATTTT
TRBJ1-2 TRBV14 - TRBD1 CASSQGAGGAYGYTF TGTGCCAGCAGCCAAGGTGCAGGGGGAGCCTATGGCTACACCTTC
TRBJ1-2 TRBV5-4 - TRBD1 CASSWTGGGSYGYTF TGTGCCAGCAGCTGGACAGGGGGTGGTAGCTATGGCTACACCTTC
TRBJ2-2 TRBV4-1 - TRBD1 CASSQGQGLTGELFF TGCGCCAGCAGCCAAGGACAGGGTTTAACCGGGGAGCTGTTTTTT
TRBJ2-1 TRBV5-1 - - CASSLRPDLGEQFF TGCGCCAGCAGCCTACGTCCGGACCTTGGTGAGCAGTTCTTC